Listed below are T cell receptor beta chains from one sample, sequenced in a study of tumor-infiltrating lymphocytes in primary liver carcinoma. A single record per CDR3 protein comes from TCRdb applying MiXCR to the multiplex PCR reads. The sample has around 40,000 distinct CDR3 sequences, around 66% seen once. Sequencing input: liver tumor tissue from sampling region 2. Receptors originate from a man aged 35-49 years with primary liver carcinoma and hepatitis B virus infection. CDR3s include the opening cysteine and the closing phenylalanine or tryptophan. The D gene is left open where the match is weak.

D | V | CDR3
. | TRBV4-2 | CASSQGGLTGDFGELFF
. | TRBV2 | CASSGGRIYGYTF
TRBD1 | TRBV11-2 | CASSLLWTGENEQHF
. | TRBV2 | CASISLYETQYF
. | TRBV14 | CARSLRSSDRQYF
TRBD2 | TRBV7-9 | CASSLVAGGRNEQFF
. | TRBV19 | CASRPGTSIDTQYF
TRBD1 | TRBV5-6 | CASSEGQDYYEETQYF
. | TRBV6-2/TRBV6-3 | CAGSLDATYEHYF
TRBD2 | TRBV20-1 | CSARDMGGPKETQYF
TRBD2 | TRBV12-3/TRBV12-4 | CASSLYVLAGDNEQFF
TRBD1 | TRBV29-1 | CGLEDFTGGRDTQYF
. | TRBV11-1 | CASSPRTDYGYTF
. | TRBV11-2 | CASDFSGPLDNEQFF
. | TRBV29-1 | CSVPAGCGMNTEAFF
. | TRBV12-3/TRBV12-4 | CASSKTRGLAEGPDTQHF
. | TRBV30 | CDVESSVAKNIQYF
. | TRBV29-1 | CNVALGETYNEQFF
. | TRBV6-5 | CASLKNTEAFF
TRBD2 | TRBV29-1 | CSGGTSWYNEQLF
. | TRBV7-3 | CASGQGNTIYF
. | TRBV11-3 | CASSLAHRDTQYF
. | TRBV11-2 | CTSSSIKNSYEQYF
TRBD2 | TRBV6-6 | CASGSLGLAGSIDTQYF
. | TRBV29-1 | CSVDTQGNTRELFF
. | TRBV14 | CVSSQILDTSEQFF
TRBD2 | TRBV29-1 | CSVLGPGPSGVLFF
TRBD1 | TRBV28 | CASQPGTGGETENSPLYF
. | TRBV28 | CTSSFGVYTIAEQYF
. | TRBV15 | CATSEPGLNTEAFF
. | TRBV7-9 | CTSSLSASTEAFF
. | TRBV6-5 | CASGLTGSYEQYF
. | TRBV12-3/TRBV12-4 | CTSSLRLETQYF
. | TRBV19 | CASSDTGKADTQYF
. | TRBV4-1 | CASGPELAGAYNGQFF
TRBD1 | TRBV6-6 | CASTHAGGSSPLHF
. | TRBV19 | CASSIKGTSGANVLTF
TRBD2 | TRBV7-9 | CVSSSGTSGNEQFF
TRBD1 | TRBV10-2 | CAISETGGGYEQYF
. | TRBV14 | CASSQVTGTTYGYTF
. | TRBV6-1 | CASSLWTAISYEQYF
. | TRBV7-9 | CASSQPGLPWGTEAFF
TRBD2 | TRBV6-1 | CTSSELAGGSDTQYF
TRBD1 | TRBV4-1 | CASTQGQGCWDEQFF
. | TRBV12-3/TRBV12-4 | CASSSGRLLTEALF
. | TRBV5-4 | CASRIGLNTEAFF
. | TRBV6-6 | CTSSYSGQQETQYF
TRBD1 | TRBV5-6 | CASSFSGTGRRRYVVF
TRBD2 | TRBV10-1 | CASSDDLAGNTGELFF
TRBD1 | TRBV30 | CAWSNTGTGDEQYF
TRBD1 | TRBV12-3/TRBV12-4 | CANILGQENTEAFF
. | TRBV30 | CAWNVGGIGEEHYF
. | TRBV5-4 | CVSSLPERGTDTQYF
. | TRBV29-1 | CSVGLGWGMTGELFF
TRBD2 | TRBV5-4 | CASSFLQAGGTGELFF
. | TRBV11-3 | CASSTGPNNEAFF
. | TRBV7-9 | CASSSFGGQYF
. | TRBV11-2 | CVSRLSYEQYF
TRBD2 | TRBV19 | CASSMREAFYEQYF